A single sample gave rise to the 21 T cell receptor beta chains below, sequenced in a study of Graves' ophthalmopathy and Graves' hyperthyroidism. RNA served as the template for amplifying TCR beta CDR3 regions. The first-round RT-PCR employed HTBI primers together with the Qiagen OneStep RT-PCR kit. A multiplex PCR was then performed as the second round. From the multiplex PCR reads, TCRdb called clonotypes with MiXCR, one entry per CDR3 protein. The sample records more than 1,000,000 distinct CDR3 sequences, 35% to 40% being singletons. Sample: peripheral blood or thyroid tissue (not recorded which). Source of these receptors: an adult man with Graves' hyperthyroidism.

This clonotype was seen a few times. The chain recombines TRBV12-3 or TRBV12-4 with TRBJ1-1, with unresolved D. The CDR3 has 14 amino acids. CDR3 DNA: TGTGCTAGTGGCTCCCCATCCTTGAACACTGAAGCTTTCTTT. It encodes CASGSPSLNTEAFF.

This clonotype was found many times. The chain is built from TRBV7-2 and TRBJ2-6; 9 bases are a match to TRBD2. In germline, CDR1 is SGHTA, CDR2 FQGNSA. This CDR3 comprises 18 residues. With 1 base clipped from V and 2 bases from J, the junction kept 6 bases outside the gene matches. The chain's CDR3 is CASSLVGLAGTGANVLTF. The CDR3 coding sequence is TGTGCCAGCAGCTTAGTAGGGCTAGCGGGGACTGGGGCCAACGTCCTGACTTTC.

This clonotype occurred many times. The chain recombines TRBV5-1 with TRBJ1-1, with 10 bases aligning to TRBD1. Trimming cost V 8 bases and J 7 bases; bases outside gene matches: 11. CDR1 and CDR2 from the germline V gene are SGHRS and YFSETQ. This CDR3 contains 14 residues. The CDR3 sequence is CASKSGTGEGEAFF. The CDR3, as DNA: TGCGCCAGTAAGTCCGGGACAGGGGAAGGTGAAGCTTTCTTT.

This clonotype has at least ten counts. The CDR3 coding sequence is TGTGCCAGCAGTTTTGGAGGTTCCCAGCATTTT. This translates into CASSFGGSQHF. The chain is built from TRBV12-3 or TRBV12-4 and TRBJ1-5; D not certain. V lost 3 bases and J 11 bases, leaving 8 bases between the germline ends. The CDR3 sequence is 11 residues long.

This clonotype was counted a few times. The V gene is TRBV7-2, the J gene TRBJ1-4; TRBD1 might be the D (5 bases). Trimming removed 4 bases at V and 7 bases at J, with 13 bases between. CDR3 size: 14 residues. The germline V gene has CDR1 SGHTA and CDR2 FQGNSA. CDR3 amino acids: CASSSMGGAEKLFF. CDR3 DNA: TGTGCCAGCAGCTCTATGGGAGGGGCTGAAAAACTGTTTTTT.

This clonotype was detected a few times. The chain carries TRBV27 and TRBJ1-2, with a weak D call TRBD1 (5 bases). Trimming took 0 bases from V and 2 from J, leaving 13 bases between them. The CDR3 runs to 16 residues. From germline, CDR1 is MNHEY and CDR2 SMNVEV (reference sequence). This chain's CDR3 is CASSLSVQATNYGYTF. CDR3 in DNA: TGTGCCAGCAGTTTATCGGTACAGGCGACGAACTATGGCTACACCTTC.

A remark on this clonotype: One junction end disagrees with the germline gene, perhaps due to a read error. The V gene is TRBV10-3, the J gene TRBJ2-7, with 9 bases aligning to TRBD2. This CDR3 is 15 amino acids long. CDR1 ENHRY and CDR2 SYGVKD come from the germline V gene. DNA of the CDR3: TGTGCCAGCAGTTACGGGGCTAGCGGGGCCTACGAGCAGTACTTC. It specifies CASSYGASGAYEQYF.

This clonotype has more than one count but fewer than ten. This sequence joins TRBV12-3 or TRBV12-4 and TRBJ1-3, with unresolved D. The CDR3 extends over 12 amino acids. V was trimmed by 10 bases and J by 1 base, leaving 8 bases between them. The CDR3 here is CATGSSGNTIYF. Here the CDR3 DNA reads TGTGCCACCGGGTCTTCTGGAAACACCATATATTTT.

The rearrangement links TRBV20-1 to TRBJ2-5; 9 bases are shared with TRBD2. Germline CDR1 and CDR2: DFQATT and SNEGSKA (reference sequence). CDR3 length: 14 residues. Trimming removed 6 bases from V and 5 bases from J; junction bases left unmatched: 10. This CDR3 is CSALSGRSLETQYF. The DNA of the CDR3 is TGCAGTGCCCTTAGCGGGAGATCATTGGAGACCCAGTACTTC.

This clonotype was seen many times. The rearrangement links TRBV7-6 to TRBJ1-5, with no clear D. V lost 5 bases to trimming and J lost 1 base, with 15 bases between them. The CDR3 consists of 16 residues. CDR1 and CDR2 from the germline V gene are SGHVS and FNYEAQ. This chain's CDR3 is CASSPGSRRSNQPQHF. As DNA, the CDR3 is TGTGCCAGCAGCCCCGGGAGCAGGAGAAGCAATCAGCCCCAGCATTTT.

This clonotype was detected a few times. The genes are TRBV11-2 and TRBJ1-4, with D hard to call. The ends were cut back, 4 bases at V and 8 bases at J, with 11 bases in the middle. CDR1 is SGHAT and CDR2 is FQNNGV in the germline V gene. This CDR3 spans 13 amino acids. The CDR3 DNA is TGTGCCAGCAGCTGGGTACTGGGAGAAAAACTGTTTTTT. This gives the protein CASSWVLGEKLFF.

A remark on this clonotype: A much larger clone sits a single nucleotide away, making a read error possible. The chain links TRBV7-2 to TRBJ2-7; 7 positions match TRBD2. From germline, CDR1 is SGHTA and CDR2 FQGNSA. This CDR3 has 15 amino acids. CDR3 residues: CASSLAGLDGYEQCF. In DNA form, the CDR3 reads TGTGCCAGCAGCTTAGCTGGACTAGACGGTTACGAGCAGTGCTTC. Full variable domain (outside the CDR3, taken from reference TRBV7-2 and TRBJ2-7): GAGVSQSPSNKVTEKGKDVELRCDPISGHTALYWYRQSLGQGLEFLIYFQGNSAPDKSGLPSDRFSAERTGGSVSTLTIQRTQQEDSAVYLCASSLAGLDGYEQCFGPGTRLTVT.

A few counts support this clonotype. The CDR3 DNA sequence: TGTGCCAGCAGTGAAGTTCCTACTACTACTCAGCCCCAGCATTTT. Protein: CASSEVPTTTQPQHF. V and J are TRBV12-3 or TRBV12-4 and TRBJ1-5; unclear D gene. This CDR3 comprises 15 residues. Between the trimmed V and J ends, which lost 5 bases and 6 bases, there was a span of 17 bases.

This clonotype was observed at least ten times. The chain is built from TRBV6-6 and TRBJ2-7, with unresolved D. Germline V gene sequence: CDR1 MNHNY, CDR2 SVGAGI (reference sequence). The CDR3 contains 12 residues. Trimming pared 7 bases from V and 2 bases from J, leaving 9 bases between. The CDR3 coding sequence is TGTGCCAGCACTACGCCCGCCTACGAGCAGTACTTC. Its translation is CASTTPAYEQYF.

This clonotype was detected ten times or more. The chain is built from TRBV7-2 and TRBJ2-2, with D uncertain. The germline gives CDR1 SGHTA, CDR2 FQGNSA. The CDR3 is 15 amino acids. Between the trimmed V and J ends, which lost 5 bases and 4 bases, there was a span of 14 bases. As DNA, the CDR3 is TGTGCCAGCAGCCCCAACCCTACGGCCACCGGGGAGCTGTTTTTT. Amino acids: CASSPNPTATGELFF.

This clonotype has a count of ten or more. The DNA of the CDR3 is TGTGCCATGCGGTCGGGGGACTACGAGCAGTACTTC. It encodes CAMRSGDYEQYF. This chain links TRBV10-3 with TRBJ2-7; weak D call: TRBD2 (6 bases). The CDR3 contains 12 residues. The ends were cut back, 9 bases at V and 3 bases at J, with 12 bases in the middle. CDR1 and CDR2 (germline): ENHRY, SYGVKD.

The CDR3 bases are TGCGCCAGCAGCTTGGAACAGGGGATTCCCTACGAGCAGTACTTC. This sequence encodes CASSLEQGIPYEQYF. The chain uses TRBV4-1 and TRBJ2-7, with 7 bases identical to TRBD1. The germline gives CDR1 MGHRA, CDR2 YSYEKL. CDR3 length: 15 amino acids. V shed 5 bases and J 2 bases; nucleotides not matched to a gene: 9.

This clonotype was seen a few times. This may be a read error, as it is one base from a much larger clone. This rearrangement joins TRBV19 to TRBJ1-5; tentatively, D is TRBD1 (5 bases). The V gene lost 7 bases and the J gene lost 7 bases, with 14 bases spanning the gap. The CDR3 consists of 13 residues. From germline, CDR1 is LNHDA and CDR2 SQIVND (reference sequence). CDR3 DNA: TGTGCCAGTATGGGGCAGGAGTGGCAGCCCCAGCATTTT. It translates to CASMGQEWQPQHF.

The rearrangement uses TRBV10-3 and TRBJ2-7; 13 positions match TRBD2. The CDR3 has 21 residues. V lost 10 bases, J lost 0 bases, and 24 bases stayed unmatched. Germline-derived CDR1 and CDR2 are ENHRY and SYGVKD. CDR3 sequence reads: CATTPSGLAGFGGGSSYEQYF. The CDR3 DNA reads TGTGCCACCACCCCCTCGGGACTAGCGGGGTTCGGAGGGGGGAGCTCCTACGAGCAGTACTTC.

The sample holds many counts of this clonotype. A junction boundary mismatches the germline segment, possibly from a read error. The genes are TRBV2 and TRBJ1-1; D may be TRBD1 (6 bases). There are 13 residues in the CDR3. Germline CDR1 reads SNHLY; CDR2 reads FYNNEI. CDR3 nucleotide sequence: TGTGCCAGCAGTGAAGCAAGACAGGAGGTAATGCTCTTT. Its translation: CASSEARQEVMLF.

This CDR3 reads CASMVQQNTEAFF. The CDR3 DNA follows: TGTGCCAGCATGGTCCAACAGAACACTGAAGCTTTCTTT. The rearrangement joins TRBV2 to TRBJ1-1, with no clear D. This CDR3 spans 13 amino acids. The germline V gene encodes CDR1 SNHLY and CDR2 FYNNEI. V shed 7 bases and J shed 1 base, with 10 bases lying between them.